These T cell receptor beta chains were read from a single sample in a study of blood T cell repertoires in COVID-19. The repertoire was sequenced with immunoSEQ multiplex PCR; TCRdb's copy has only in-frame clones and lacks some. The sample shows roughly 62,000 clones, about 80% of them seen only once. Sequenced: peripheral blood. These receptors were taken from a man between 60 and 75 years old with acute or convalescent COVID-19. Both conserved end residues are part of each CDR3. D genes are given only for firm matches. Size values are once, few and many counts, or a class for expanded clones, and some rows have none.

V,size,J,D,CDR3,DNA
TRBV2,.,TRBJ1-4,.,CASSEQGLYEKLFF,TGTGCCAGCAGTGAACAGGGATTATACGAAAAACTGTTTTTT
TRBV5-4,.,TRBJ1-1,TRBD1,CASSLAKTGGPMNTEAFF,TGTGCCAGCAGCTTGGCCAAGACAGGGGGACCGATGAACACTGAAGCTTTCTTT
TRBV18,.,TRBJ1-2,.,CASSPIMLGPYYGYTF,TGTGCCAGCTCACCGATAATGTTGGGGCCCTACTATGGCTACACCTTC
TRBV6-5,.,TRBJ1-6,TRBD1,CASSYRGSNSPLHF,TGTGCCAGCAGCTACAGGGGGAGTAATTCACCCCTCCACTTT
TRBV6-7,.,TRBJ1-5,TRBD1,CASSDLTGAGQGNQPQHF,TGTGCCAGCAGTGACTTAACGGGGGCGGGACAGGGGAATCAGCCCCAGCATTTT
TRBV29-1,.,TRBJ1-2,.,CSVMDSYGYTF,TGCAGCGTCATGGACAGTTATGGCTACACCTTC
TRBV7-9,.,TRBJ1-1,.,CASSPAGREAFF,TGTGCCAGCAGCCCGGCGGGACGGGAAGCTTTCTTT
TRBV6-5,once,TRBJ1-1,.,CASSATGRPNTEAFF,TGTGCCAGCAGCGCGACAGGCCGACCCAACACTGAAGCTTTCTTT
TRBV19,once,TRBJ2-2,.,CATLSYGGTGELFF,TGTGCCACATTGTCTTACGGGGGCACCGGGGAGCTGTTTTTT
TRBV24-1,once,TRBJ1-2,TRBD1,CATSEAGGLYYGYTF,TGTGCCACCAGTGAGGCAGGGGGATTGTACTATGGCTACACCTTC
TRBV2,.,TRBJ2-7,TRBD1,CASSINRGSYEQYF,TGTGCCAGCAGTATTAACAGGGGATCCTACGAGCAGTACTTC
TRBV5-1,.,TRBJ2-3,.,CASSPGILRTDTQYF,TGCGCCAGCAGCCCGGGGATCCTTCGCACAGATACGCAGTATTTT
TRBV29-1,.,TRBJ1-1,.,CSVEDGPDTEAFF,TGCAGCGTTGAAGACGGTCCGGACACTGAAGCTTTCTTT
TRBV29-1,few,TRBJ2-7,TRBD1,CSVFVLTGGLYEQYF,TGCAGCGTTTTTGTTCTGACAGGGGGACTCTACGAGCAGTACTTC
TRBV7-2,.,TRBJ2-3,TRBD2,CASSFTSGHTDTQYF,TGTGCCAGCAGCTTTACTAGCGGGCACACAGATACGCAGTATTTT
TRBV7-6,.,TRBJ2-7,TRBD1,CASSLGTGYSEQYF,TGTGCCAGCAGCTTAGGGACAGGATATAGCGAGCAGTACTTC
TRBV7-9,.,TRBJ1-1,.,CASSLDVQVGTEAFF,TGTGCCAGCAGCTTAGATGTACAGGTAGGGACTGAAGCTTTCTTT
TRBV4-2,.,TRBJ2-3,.,CASSQARSGGTDTQYF,TGTGCCAGCAGCCAAGCGAGGAGCGGTGGCACAGATACGCAGTATTTT
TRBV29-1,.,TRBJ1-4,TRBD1,CSVGERTGGEKLFF,TGCAGCGTGGGAGAGAGGACAGGGGGTGAAAAACTGTTTTTT
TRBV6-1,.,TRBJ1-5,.,CASSESQNQPQHF,TGTGCCAGCAGTGAAAGTCAGAATCAGCCCCAGCATTTT
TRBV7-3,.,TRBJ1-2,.,CASSPDPIGGGGYTF,TGTGCCAGCAGCCCCGACCCCATCGGGGGAGGAGGCTACACCTTC
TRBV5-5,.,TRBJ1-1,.,CASTSDTNTEAFF,TGTGCCAGCACCTCCGACACGAACACTGAAGCTTTCTTT
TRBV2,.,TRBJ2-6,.,CASREGQANVLTF,TGTGCCAGCAGGGAAGGACAGGCCAACGTCCTGACTTTC
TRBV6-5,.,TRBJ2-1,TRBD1,CASSYMGQGADEQFF,TGTGCCAGCAGTTATATGGGACAGGGGGCGGATGAGCAGTTCTTC
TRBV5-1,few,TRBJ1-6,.,CASSLVGSGDSPLHF,TGCGCCAGCAGCTTGGTCGGTTCCGGGGATTCACCCCTCCACTTT
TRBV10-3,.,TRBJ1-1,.,CAISDSNTEAFF,TGTGCCATCAGTGACTCGAACACTGAAGCTTTCTTT
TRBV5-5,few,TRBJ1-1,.,CASSPGLQNTEAFF,TGTGCCAGCAGCCCGGGACTGCAGAACACTGAAGCTTTCTTT
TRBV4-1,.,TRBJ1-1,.,CASSQVGTITEAFF,TGCGCCAGCAGCCAAGTCGGGACAATCACTGAAGCTTTCTTT
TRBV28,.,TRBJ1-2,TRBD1,CASSRPGTGFLGGYTF,TGTGCCAGCAGTCGTCCCGGGACAGGGTTTCTCGGTGGCTACACCTTC
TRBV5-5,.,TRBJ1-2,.,CASSLSRDTSYTF,TGTGCCAGCAGCTTAAGCCGGGACACCAGCTACACCTTC
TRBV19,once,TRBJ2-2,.,CASRDQGLTGELFF,TGTGCCAGTAGGGACCAGGGACTCACCGGGGAGCTGTTTTTT
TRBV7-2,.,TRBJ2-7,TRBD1,CASSDRDRGNEQYF,TGTGCCAGCAGCGATCGGGACAGGGGCAACGAGCAGTACTTC
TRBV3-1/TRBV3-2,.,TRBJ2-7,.,CASSQDAGNEQYF,TGTGCCAGCAGCCAAGATGCCGGGAACGAGCAGTACTTC
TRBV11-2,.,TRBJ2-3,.,CASSPPARRTDTQYF,TGTGCCAGCAGCCCTCCAGCGAGACGCACAGATACGCAGTATTTT
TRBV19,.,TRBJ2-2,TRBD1,CASSMDRENTGELFF,TGTGCCAGTAGTATGGACAGGGAGAACACCGGGGAGCTGTTTTTT
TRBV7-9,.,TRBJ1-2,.,CASSLNSVFYGYTF,TGTGCCAGCAGCTTAAACAGTGTCTTCTATGGCTACACCTTC
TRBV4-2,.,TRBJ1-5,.,CASSQEPADYQPQHF,TGTGCCAGCAGCCAAGAACCGGCCGACTATCAGCCCCAGCATTTT
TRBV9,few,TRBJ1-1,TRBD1,CASSVGQIGTEAFF,TGTGCCAGCAGCGTGGGACAGATCGGCACTGAAGCTTTCTTT
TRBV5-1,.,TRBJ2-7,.,CASSLVPTGSEQYF,TGCGCCAGCAGCTTGGTTCCAACAGGGTCCGAGCAGTACTTC
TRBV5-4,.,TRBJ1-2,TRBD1,CASSFTGGEDGYTF,TGTGCCAGCAGCTTTACAGGGGGCGAAGATGGCTACACCTTC
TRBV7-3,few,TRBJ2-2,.,CASSLIGNRVGTGELFF,TGTGCCAGCAGCTTAATCGGGAATCGCGTAGGCACCGGGGAGCTGTTTTTT